These 5 T cell receptor beta chains were all obtained from the same sample, sequenced in a study of CD8 T cells in ankylosing spondylitis. Overall study results and limits: Typical of ankylosing spondylitis blood, it appeared, was a TCR beta motif of under 10 highly homologous variants.

Their specific antigens are unknown. TCRdb fed the 5' RACE reads into MiXCR, producing one record per CDR3 protein. The sample has some 200,000 distinct CDR3 sequences, 7.3% seen once. Sequencing was done on a sample of blood, either unsorted or a sorted T cell fraction (not recorded which). Receptors were obtained from a male donor with ankylosing spondylitis.

V gene TRBV4-3 combines with J gene TRBJ2-7, with 7 bases that match TRBD2. The CDR3 spans 14 residues. Germline CDR1 LGHNA, CDR2 YSLEER. V trimming: 1 base; J trimming: 6 bases; junction bases outside the gene matches: 6. The CDR3 nucleotides are TGCGCCAGCAGCCAAGCCCCGTCGGGGGGCGAGCAGTACTTC. Translation: CASSQAPSGGEQYF.

With regard to this clonotype: Possible read error: a much larger clone is one base away. For the CDR3, the DNA is TGCGCCAGCAGCCTGGGACAGGGGATCACTGAAGCTTTCTTT. It yields the protein CASSLGQGITEAFF. The chain couples TRBV5-1 to TRBJ1-1; 10 nucleotides agree with TRBD1. Germline CDR1 is SGHRS and CDR2 is YFSETQ. This CDR3 spans 14 amino acids. The trim removed 4 bases at V and 4 bases at J, leaving 4 bases unmatched.

This sequence joins TRBV4-3 and TRBJ2-5; the match to TRBD2 covers 13 bases. CDR1 LGHNA and CDR2 YSLEER come from the germline V gene. This CDR3 is 18 amino acids long. The V segment lost 0 bases and the J segment 10 bases; nucleotides outside the gene matches: 14. The CDR3 bases are TGCGCCAGCAGCCAAGATACCCGCAGACTAGCGGGAGGCGGGGGCCAGTACTTC. Protein product: CASSQDTRRLAGGGGQYF.

This clonotype was counted ten times or more. This chain joins TRBV29-1 and TRBJ1-2; perhaps TRBD1 as D (5 bases). This CDR3 has 14 residues. The germline V and J ends were trimmed by 5 bases and 0 bases, with 13 bases remaining between them. Germline values: CDR1 SQVTM, CDR2 ANQGSEA. The CDR3 region has the DNA TGCAGCGTTCAAGGGGCAGGAGCTAACTATGGCTACACCTTC. Its protein is CSVQGAGANYGYTF.

This clonotype was seen at least ten times. This sequence joins TRBV20-1 and TRBJ2-2; 8 nucleotides match TRBD2. J lost 3 bases, V lost 6 bases, and 9 bases had no gene match. CDR1 is DFQATT and CDR2 is SNEGSKA in the germline V gene (reference sequence). The CDR3 covers 15 residues. CDR3 sequence: CSAAGSGVHTGELFF. In DNA form, the CDR3 reads TGCAGTGCCGCAGGTAGCGGGGTCCACACCGGGGAGCTGTTTTTT.